These T cell receptor beta chains were read from a single sample in a study of blood T cell repertoires in COVID-19. The method was immunoSEQ multiplex PCR; TCRdb's version includes in-frame clones alone and lacks a portion of them. The data contain some 90,000 clones, about four fifths of them singletons. Sequences were obtained from peripheral blood. These TCRs come from a human donor in a cohort sampled during active COVID-19. The CDR3 runs from the conserved cysteine through the conserved F or W. Fields, in order: V gene, D gene, clone size, J gene, CDR3 protein, CDR3 DNA. D genes are given only for firm matches. A row's size may be missing; if present it is once, few, many or a size class.

TRBV18	TRBD1	few	TRBJ1-3	CASSPGQGDTIYF	TGTGCCAGCTCACCGGGACAGGGAGACACCATATATTTT
TRBV6-5	-	-	TRBJ2-7	CASQSVNNEQYF	TGTGCCAGCCAGTCCGTTAACAACGAGCAGTACTTC
TRBV18	TRBD1	few	TRBJ1-2	CASSPLGTVYGYTF	TGTGCCAGCTCACCCTTAGGGACAGTCTATGGCTACACCTTC
TRBV11-2	-	-	TRBJ2-7	CASTVLFPGHPYEQYF	TGTGCCAGCACCGTTCTATTCCCGGGACACCCCTACGAGCAGTACTTC
TRBV19	TRBD1	-	TRBJ1-2	CASSFRDRVYGYTF	TGTGCCAGTAGCTTCCGGGACAGGGTCTATGGCTACACCTTC
TRBV2	TRBD2	-	TRBJ2-1	CASRSAGGRNEQFF	TGTGCCAGCAGATCAGCGGGAGGGAGGAATGAGCAGTTCTTC
TRBV5-6	-	-	TRBJ2-5	CASSLRQETQYF	TGTGCCAGCAGCTTGCGCCAAGAGACCCAGTACTTC
TRBV7-9	-	-	TRBJ1-3	CASRLTGTKGNTIYF	TGTGCCAGCAGGCTTACCGGGACAAAGGGAAACACCATATATTTT
TRBV27	TRBD1	-	TRBJ1-1	CASSFGTGSTEAFF	TGTGCCAGCAGTTTTGGGACAGGGTCCACTGAAGCTTTCTTT
TRBV6-5	-	medium-sized	TRBJ2-7	CASSSMTGSFEQYF	TGTGCCAGCAGTTCCATGACAGGCTCCTTCGAGCAGTACTTC
TRBV14	TRBD1	-	TRBJ1-2	CASSQDRQGYGYTF	TGTGCCAGCAGCCAAGATCGACAGGGCTATGGCTACACCTTC
TRBV7-9	TRBD2	-	TRBJ2-5	CASSLEAGEKTQYF	TGTGCCAGCAGCTTAGAAGCGGGAGAGAAGACCCAGTACTTC
TRBV2	-	few	TRBJ1-1	CASSERFAGTEAFF	TGTGCCAGCAGTGAAAGGTTTGCGGGCACTGAAGCTTTCTTT
TRBV25-1	TRBD1	-	TRBJ2-7	CASSPYPGQGSHEQYF	TGTGCCAGCAGCCCTTACCCCGGACAGGGGAGCCACGAGCAGTACTTC
TRBV27	-	-	TRBJ1-2	CASRLGQAANYGYTF	TGTGCCAGCAGACTCGGCCAGGCCGCTAACTATGGCTACACCTTC
TRBV3-1/TRBV3-2	TRBD1	-	TRBJ1-2	CASSERVRQGRGPLYGYTF	TGTGCCAGCAGCGAGAGAGTGAGACAGGGCCGGGGGCCACTATATGGCTACACCTTC
TRBV6-5	TRBD2	-	TRBJ2-5	CASYSGIGTQYF	TGTGCCAGTTATAGCGGGATAGGGACCCAGTACTTC
TRBV30	TRBD1	once	TRBJ1-6	CALRTGFTSPLHF	TGTGCCCTTCGGACAGGATTCACTTCACCCCTCCACTTT
TRBV24-1	-	-	TRBJ2-1	CATSDHYRGNRYNEQFF	TGTGCCACCAGTGACCACTACCGCGGGAACCGATACAATGAGCAGTTCTTC
TRBV5-4	-	-	TRBJ2-7	CASSLAGIRMEQYF	TGTGCCAGCAGCTTGGCCGGGATTCGGATGGAGCAGTACTTC
TRBV29-1	-	once	TRBJ1-2	CSGTSAGYGYTF	TGCAGCGGCACATCCGCGGGGTATGGCTACACCTTC
TRBV28	TRBD1	-	TRBJ2-7	CASSLGQQGEQYF	TGTGCCAGCAGCTTGGGACAGCAGGGCGAGCAGTACTTC
TRBV10-3	TRBD2	once	TRBJ2-2	CAIRVSLGGNPGLVKAGELFF	TGTGCCATCAGGGTGAGCCTCGGCGGGAATCCGGGACTAGTTAAGGCCGGGGAGCTGTTTTTT
TRBV4-2	-	-	TRBJ2-7	CASSQDRSVDYEQYF	TGTGCCAGCAGCCAAGATCGGAGCGTCGACTACGAGCAGTACTTC
TRBV5-1	-	-	TRBJ1-6	CASSLAEQGSYNSPLHF	TGCGCCAGCAGCTTGGCTGAACAGGGATCCTATAATTCACCCCTCCACTTT
TRBV11-3	TRBD1	few	TRBJ2-7	CASSTRDRANEQYF	TGTGCCAGCAGCACGCGGGACAGGGCTAACGAGCAGTACTTC
TRBV4-2	TRBD1	-	TRBJ2-3	CASSQESGQGARGDTQYF	TGTGCCAGCAGCCAAGAATCGGGGCAGGGGGCGCGGGGAGATACGCAGTATTTT